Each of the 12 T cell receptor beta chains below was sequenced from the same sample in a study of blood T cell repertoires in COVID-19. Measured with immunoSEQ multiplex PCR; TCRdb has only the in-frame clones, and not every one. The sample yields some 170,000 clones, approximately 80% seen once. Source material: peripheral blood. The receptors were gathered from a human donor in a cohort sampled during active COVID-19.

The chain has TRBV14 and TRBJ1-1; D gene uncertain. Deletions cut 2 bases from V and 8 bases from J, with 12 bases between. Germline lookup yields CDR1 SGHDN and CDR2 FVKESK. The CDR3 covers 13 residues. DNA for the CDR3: TGTGCCAGCAGCCAACTCGGCGGCGTAGAAGCTTTCTTT. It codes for CASSQLGGVEAFF.

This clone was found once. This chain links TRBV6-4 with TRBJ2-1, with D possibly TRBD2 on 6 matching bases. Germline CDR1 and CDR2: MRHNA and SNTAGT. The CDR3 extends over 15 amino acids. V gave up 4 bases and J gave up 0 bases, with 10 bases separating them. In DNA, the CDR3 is TGTGCCAGCAGTGTGGAGGGCAGCTCCTACAATGAGCAGTTCTTC. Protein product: CASSVEGSSYNEQFF.

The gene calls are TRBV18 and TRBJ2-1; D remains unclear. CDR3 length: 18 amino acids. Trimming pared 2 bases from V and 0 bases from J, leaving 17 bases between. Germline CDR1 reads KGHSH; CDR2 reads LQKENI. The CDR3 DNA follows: TGTGCCAGCTCACCATCGATGAGCTCCTTAAGCTCCTACAATGAGCAGTTCTTC. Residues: CASSPSMSSLSSYNEQFF.

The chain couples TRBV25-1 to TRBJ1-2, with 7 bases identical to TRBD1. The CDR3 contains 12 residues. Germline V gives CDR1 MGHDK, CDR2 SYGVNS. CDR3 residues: CVACRGFYGYTF. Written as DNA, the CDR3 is TGTGTAGCGTGCAGGGGGTTCTATGGCTACACCTTC.

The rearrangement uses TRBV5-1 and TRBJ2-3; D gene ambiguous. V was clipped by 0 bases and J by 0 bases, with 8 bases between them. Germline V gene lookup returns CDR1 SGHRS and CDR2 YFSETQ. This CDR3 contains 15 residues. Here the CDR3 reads CASSLDSPSTDTQYF. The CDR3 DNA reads TGCGCCAGCAGCTTGGACTCTCCTAGCACAGATACGCAGTATTTT.

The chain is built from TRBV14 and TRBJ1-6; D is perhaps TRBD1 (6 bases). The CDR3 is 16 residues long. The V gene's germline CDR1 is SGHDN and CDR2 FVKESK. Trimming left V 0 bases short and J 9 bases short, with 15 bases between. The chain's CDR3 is CASSQDRIVRGSPLHF. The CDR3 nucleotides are TGTGCCAGCAGCCAAGATCGGATTGTCAGGGGTTCACCCCTCCACTTT.

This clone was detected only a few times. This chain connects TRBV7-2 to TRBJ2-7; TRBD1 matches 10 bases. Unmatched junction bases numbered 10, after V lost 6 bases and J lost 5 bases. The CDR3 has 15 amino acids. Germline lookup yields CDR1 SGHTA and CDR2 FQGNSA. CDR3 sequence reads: CASSFRGTGAHEQYF. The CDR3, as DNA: TGTGCCAGCAGTTTCCGGGGGACAGGGGCACACGAGCAGTACTTC.

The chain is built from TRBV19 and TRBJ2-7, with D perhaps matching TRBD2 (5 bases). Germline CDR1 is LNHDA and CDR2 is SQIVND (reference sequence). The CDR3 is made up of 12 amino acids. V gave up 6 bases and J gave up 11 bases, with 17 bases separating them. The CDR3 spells CASSQGGERKYF. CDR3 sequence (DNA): TGTGCCAGTAGCCAAGGAGGCGAGAGGAAGTACTTC. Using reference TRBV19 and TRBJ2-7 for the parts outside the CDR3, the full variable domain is DGGITQSPKYLFRKEGQNVTLSCEQNLNHDAMYWYRQDPGQGLRLIYYSQIVNDFQKGDIAEGYSVSREKKESFPLTVTSAQKNPTAFYLCASSQGGERKYFGPGTRLTVT.

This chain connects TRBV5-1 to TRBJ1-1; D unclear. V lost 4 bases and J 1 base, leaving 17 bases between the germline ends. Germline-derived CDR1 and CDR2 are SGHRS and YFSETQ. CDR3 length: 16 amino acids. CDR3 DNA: TGCGCCAGCAGCCCGAGGGTTACAGCCTCGAACACTGAAGCTTTCTTT. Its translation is CASSPRVTASNTEAFF.

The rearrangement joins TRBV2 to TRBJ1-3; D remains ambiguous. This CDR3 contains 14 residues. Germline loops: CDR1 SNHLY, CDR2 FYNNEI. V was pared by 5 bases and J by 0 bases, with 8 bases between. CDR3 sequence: CASSLASSGNTIYF. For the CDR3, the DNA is TGTGCCAGCAGTCTGGCTAGCTCTGGAAACACCATATATTTT.

This chain's CDR3 is CAISESSGLLASGVSYNEQFF. The CDR3, as DNA: TGTGCCATCAGTGAGTCGAGCGGTTTATTGGCTAGCGGGGTCTCCTACAATGAGCAGTTCTTC. The chain combines TRBV10-3 with TRBJ2-1; 9 positions agree with TRBD2. Germline V gives CDR1 ENHRY, CDR2 SYGVKD. The CDR3 contains 21 residues. Unmatched junction bases numbered 15, after V lost 0 bases and J lost 0 bases.

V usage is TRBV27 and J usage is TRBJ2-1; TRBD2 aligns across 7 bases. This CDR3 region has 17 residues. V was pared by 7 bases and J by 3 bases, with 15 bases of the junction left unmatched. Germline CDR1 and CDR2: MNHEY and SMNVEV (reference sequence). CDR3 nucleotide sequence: TGTGCCAGCAATAGGGCCAAAGGACTAGAGGGCTACAATGAGCAGTTCTTC. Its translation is CASNRAKGLEGYNEQFF.